The clone carrying this T cell receptor (beta chain) has a handful of counts. Its cognate antigen is unknown. The data are from a study of cytomegalovirus exposure and HLA in healthy donors. Study conclusions and caveats: In a later analysis, DRB1 alleles had the most associated TCRs; HLA-C alleles the fewest. A list of roughly 160 TCR beta chains associated with cytomegalovirus was given.

Amplification used 60 Vbeta primers and 13 Jbeta primers. The data were produced by immunoSEQ multiplex PCR, yet TCRdb's version contains in-frame clones alone and is incomplete. The sample records 100,000 to 150,000 clones, roughly three quarters being singletons. The V and J ends lost 4 bases and 0 bases, in that order; junction bases with no gene match: 6. This CDR3 spans 15 amino acids. Germline CDR1 is SGHDT and CDR2 is YYEEEE. This chain links TRBV5-6 with TRBJ1-1, with 7 bases identical to TRBD1. Sequences were obtained from PBMCs. The TCR was taken from a woman aged 40 to 55 in good health and CMV-seronegative. CDR3 residues: CASSTGQIVNTEAFF. In DNA, the CDR3 is TGTGCCAGCAGCACGGGACAGATCGTGAACACTGAAGCTTTCTTT.